The T cell receptor (beta chain) described here comes from a study of blood T cell repertoires in COVID-19. V gave up 6 bases and J gave up 5 bases, with 17 bases separating them. Germline V gene sequence: CDR1 KGHSH, CDR2 LQKENI. This CDR3 is built from 15 residues. Methods used by the authors: From reference gene primer amplification, estimates of nucleated cell counts were derived. Method: immunoSEQ multiplex PCR; TCRdb's copy keeps in-frame clones and lacks some. That table supplies the V and J calls and clone size; D and trimming were determined from the DNA. The sample includes a few hundred thousand clones, about nine tenths seen only once; the top ten take 2% to 2.5%.

The gene calls are TRBV18 and TRBJ1-5; tentatively, D is TRBD1 (5 bases). This clonotype originated in a woman aged 50 to 60 with acute or convalescent COVID-19. Sequences were obtained from peripheral blood. In nucleotides, the CDR3 is TGTGCCAGCTCCCGCACGGAGGGGAATGATCAGCCCCAGCATTTT. Its translation: CASSRTEGNDQPQHF.